The clone carrying this T cell receptor beta chain turned up a few times. The antigen remains unidentified. This sample is part of a study of T cells in Graves' hyperthyroidism and ophthalmopathy. Study-wide context: Specimen type is peripheral blood, collected at initial diagnosis prior to any treatment. General study results and limits: The majority of expanded thyroid clonotypes above 0.001 also appeared in blood.

TCR beta CDR3 region amplification was performed from RNA transcripts. Initially, a first-round RT-PCR of the TCR CDR3 employed the HTBI primer set. One entry per CDR3 protein, called by TCRdb with MiXCR from the multiplex PCR reads. In the table there are around 600,000 distinct CDR3 sequences, around 15% of which are singletons. Exclusions: uncontrolled infection, other autoimmune disease, pregnancy, lactation. Diagnosis rested on symptoms, serum thyroxine and TRAb, thyroid ultrasound, and orbital computed tomography. This CDR3 spans 16 amino acids. CDR1 and CDR2 from the germline V gene are LGHNT and FRNRAP. With 5 bases clipped from V and 1 base from J, the junction kept 6 bases outside the gene matches.

The chain combines TRBV12-5 with TRBJ2-3, with 10 bases aligning to TRBD2. The source of this sequence is a woman aged 40 to 55 with Graves' ophthalmopathy. Source material: blood. The CDR3 region is CASGHTGTSGTDTQYF. As DNA, the CDR3 is TGTGCTAGTGGTCATACCGGGACTAGCGGCACAGATACGCAGTATTTT.